This T cell receptor (beta chain) was recovered during a study of T cells after yellow fever vaccination. Study-level points and caveats: The bulk population could contribute abundant contaminating clonotypes to FACS-sorted repertoires.

This clonotype was recorded a few times. As yet, its antigen is unknown. MiXCR, run by TCRdb on the 5' RACE reads, gives a single entry per CDR3 protein. The sample shows around 230,000 distinct CDR3 sequences, approximately 6.3% of them seen only once. Trimming pared 4 bases from V and 9 bases from J, leaving 10 bases between. The CDR3 contains 12 residues. Germline V gives CDR1 DFQATT, CDR2 SNEGSKA (reference sequence). The sample consisted of CD4+ T cells sorted from PBMCs, taken on the day of the yellow fever booster vaccination. The rearrangement uses TRBV20-1 and TRBJ1-6; tentatively, D is TRBD1 (5 bases). The receptor was derived from a man aged 25-45 years who received the YFV17D yellow fever vaccine. The CDR3: CSAKSGSSPLHF. In nucleotides, the CDR3 is TGCAGTGCTAAATCAGGGTCTTCACCCCTCCACTTT.